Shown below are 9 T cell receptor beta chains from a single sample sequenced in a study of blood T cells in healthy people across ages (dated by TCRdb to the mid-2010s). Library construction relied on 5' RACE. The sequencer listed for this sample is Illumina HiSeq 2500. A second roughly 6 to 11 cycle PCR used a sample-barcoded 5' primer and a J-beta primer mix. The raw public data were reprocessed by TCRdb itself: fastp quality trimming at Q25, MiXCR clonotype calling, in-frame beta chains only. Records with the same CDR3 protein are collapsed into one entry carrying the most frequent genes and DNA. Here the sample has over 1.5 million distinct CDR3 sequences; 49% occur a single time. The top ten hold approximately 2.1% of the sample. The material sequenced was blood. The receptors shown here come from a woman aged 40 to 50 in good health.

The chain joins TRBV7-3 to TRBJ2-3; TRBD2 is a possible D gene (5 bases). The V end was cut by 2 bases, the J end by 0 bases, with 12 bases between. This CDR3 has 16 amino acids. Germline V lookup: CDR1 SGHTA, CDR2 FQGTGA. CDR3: CASSLSGFSSTDTQYF. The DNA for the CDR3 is TGTGCCAGCAGCTTATCGGGATTCTCTAGCACAGATACGCAGTATTTT.

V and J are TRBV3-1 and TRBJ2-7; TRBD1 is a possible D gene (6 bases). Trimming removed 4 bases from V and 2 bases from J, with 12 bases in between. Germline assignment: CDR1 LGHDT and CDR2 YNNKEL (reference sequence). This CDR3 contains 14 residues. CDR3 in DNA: TGTGCCAGCAGCCCGGGACACGGAGCCTACGAGCAGTACTTC. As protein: CASSPGHGAYEQYF.

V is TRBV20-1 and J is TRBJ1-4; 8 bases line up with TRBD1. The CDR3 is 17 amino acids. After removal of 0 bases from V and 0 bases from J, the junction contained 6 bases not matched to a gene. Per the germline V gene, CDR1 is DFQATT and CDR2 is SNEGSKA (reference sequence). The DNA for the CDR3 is TGCAGTGCTAGAGACTCTAACAGGGGGGCAACTAATGAAAAACTGTTTTTT. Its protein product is CSARDSNRGATNEKLFF.

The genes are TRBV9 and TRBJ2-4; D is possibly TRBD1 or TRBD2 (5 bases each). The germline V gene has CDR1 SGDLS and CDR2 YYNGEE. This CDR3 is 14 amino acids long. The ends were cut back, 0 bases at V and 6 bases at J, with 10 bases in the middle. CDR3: CASSVGPGTNIQYF. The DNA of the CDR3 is TGTGCCAGCAGCGTAGGTCCTGGGACAAACATTCAGTACTTC.

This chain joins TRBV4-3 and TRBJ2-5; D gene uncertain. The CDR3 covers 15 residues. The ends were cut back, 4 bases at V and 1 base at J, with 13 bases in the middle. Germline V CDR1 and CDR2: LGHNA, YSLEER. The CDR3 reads CASSRVWGPQETQYF. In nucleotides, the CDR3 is TGCGCCAGCAGCCGGGTCTGGGGTCCCCAAGAGACCCAGTACTTC.

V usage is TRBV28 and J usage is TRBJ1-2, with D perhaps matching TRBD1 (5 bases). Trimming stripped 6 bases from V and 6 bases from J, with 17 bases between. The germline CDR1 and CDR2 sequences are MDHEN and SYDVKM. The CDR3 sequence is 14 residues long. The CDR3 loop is CASRTGWGVDGYTF. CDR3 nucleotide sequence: TGTGCCAGCAGGACGGGGTGGGGGGTAGATGGCTACACCTTC.

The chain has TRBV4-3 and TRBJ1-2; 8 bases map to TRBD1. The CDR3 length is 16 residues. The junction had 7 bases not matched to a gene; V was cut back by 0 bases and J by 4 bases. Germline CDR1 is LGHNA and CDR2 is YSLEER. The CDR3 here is CASSQEPAGGGYGYTF. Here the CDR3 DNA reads TGCGCCAGCAGCCAAGAGCCCGCAGGGGGCGGCTATGGCTACACCTTC.

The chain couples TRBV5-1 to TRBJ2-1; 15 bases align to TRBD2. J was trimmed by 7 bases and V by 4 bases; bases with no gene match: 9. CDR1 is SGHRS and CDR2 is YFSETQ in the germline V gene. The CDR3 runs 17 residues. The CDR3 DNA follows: TGCGCCAGCAGCGCAGGACTAGCGGGGGGGCCAGGGAATGAGCAGTTCTTC. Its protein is CASSAGLAGGPGNEQFF.

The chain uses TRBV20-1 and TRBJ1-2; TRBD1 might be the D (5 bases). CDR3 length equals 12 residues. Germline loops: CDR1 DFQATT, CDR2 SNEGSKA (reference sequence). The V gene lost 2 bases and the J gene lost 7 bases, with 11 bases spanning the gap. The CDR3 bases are TGCAGTGCTAGAATTCAGGGTTCTGGCTACACCTTC. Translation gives CSARIQGSGYTF.